These T cell receptor beta chains were read from a single sample in a study of molecular identifiers for immune sequencing clone quantification. TCRdb independently ran MiXCR on the PCR reads; one entry per CDR3 protein. The data hold approximately 680,000 distinct CDR3 sequences, with 25% observed a single time. Sequencing was done on a sample of naive CD8+ T cells from blood, with Jurkat cell RNA spiked in. All receptors derive from a human donor in good health. Some libraries in this study had Jurkat cell RNA spiked in. CDR3s include the opening cysteine and the closing phenylalanine or tryptophan. A D gene is named only where the DNA matches it firmly. For some rows the clone size is stated as once, few or many, or as a class when expanded; others skip it.

TRBV6-5,TRBD1,few,TRBJ1-1,CASSSNRGTEAFF,TGTGCCAGCAGCTCCAACAGGGGCACTGAAGCTTTCTTT
TRBV5-4,TRBD2,many,TRBJ2-3,CASRERGASTDTQYF,TGTGCCAGCCGAGAGCGGGGGGCCAGCACAGATACGCAGTATTTT
TRBV28,-,-,TRBJ1-1,CASSLYGVGRLNTEAFF,TGTGCCAGCAGTTTATACGGGGTTGGCAGGTTGAACACTGAAGCTTTCTTT
TRBV4-1,-,-,TRBJ1-5,CASSQDSSSNQPQHF,TGCGCCAGCAGCCAAGATAGTTCGAGCAATCAGCCTCAGCATTTT
TRBV6-6,-,many,TRBJ1-4,CASSYLAAATNEKLFF,TGTGCCAGCAGTTACCTGGCAGCCGCAACTAATGAAAAACTGTTTTTT
TRBV29-1,TRBD2,many,TRBJ2-7,CSVLSGGYEQYF,TGCAGCGTTCTGAGCGGGGGTTACGAGCAGTACTTC
TRBV20-1,TRBD2,many,TRBJ2-7,CSASPAGLARYEQYF,TGCAGTGCTAGCCCTGCGGGACTAGCGCGTTACGAGCAGTACTTC
TRBV13,-,-,TRBJ2-5,CASSSDPPARGGETQYF,TGTGCCAGCAGCTCCGACCCCCCAGCGAGGGGGGGAGAGACCCAGTACTTC
TRBV7-7,-,-,TRBJ2-3,CASGLDGGSDTQYF,TGTGCCAGCGGCTTAGACGGGGGATCAGATACGCAGTATTTT
TRBV23-1,-,few,TRBJ1-2,CASRILGRGRLANYGYTF,TGCGCCAGCAGGATCCTGGGCAGGGGACGTCTAGCTAACTATGGCTACACCTTC
TRBV6-2/TRBV6-3,-,-,TRBJ1-5,CASSYPGRPGHQPPHF,TGTGCCAGCAGTTACCCGGGCCGGCCGGGACATCAGCCCCCGCATTTT
TRBV6-5,-,-,TRBJ2-5,CASSYDRRGQVTQYF,TGTGCCAGCAGTTACGACAGGAGGGGACAAGTGACCCAGTACTTC
TRBV12-3/TRBV12-4,-,few,TRBJ1-1,CASTEAGWNTEAFF,TGTGCCAGCACCGAGGCAGGGTGGAACACTGAAGCTTTCTTT
TRBV7-9,-,many,TRBJ1-2,CASSLAFGTAINYGYTF,TGTGCCAGCAGCTTAGCGTTCGGCACTGCCATCAACTATGGCTACACCTTC
TRBV6-5,-,many,TRBJ1-5,CASSHDHNQPQHF,TGTGCCAGCAGTCACGACCATAATCAGCCCCAGCATTTT
TRBV7-9,-,many,TRBJ2-4,CASSGDLAKNIQYF,TGTGCCAGCAGCGGGGATCTAGCCAAAAACATTCAGTACTTC
TRBV19,-,-,TRBJ1-2,CASSMVVTYGYTF,TGTGCCAGTAGTATGGTAGTTACCTATGGCTACACCTTC
TRBV6-5,-,many,TRBJ1-3,CASSLETDGADTIYF,TGTGCCAGCAGTTTAGAGACAGACGGGGCGGACACCATATATTTT
TRBV5-3,-,-,TRBJ2-5,CASSFTGIGETQYF,TGTGCCAGCAGCTTTACAGGGATTGGAGAGACCCAGTACTTC
TRBV20-1,TRBD2,many,TRBJ2-1,CSAHNPGLAGGPRSYNEQFF,TGCAGTGCTCATAATCCGGGACTAGCGGGAGGGCCTAGGTCCTACAATGAGCAGTTCTTC
TRBV4-3,TRBD1,-,TRBJ1-6,CASSQWTGENSPLHF,TGCGCCAGCAGCCAGTGGACAGGGGAGAATTCACCCCTCCACTTT
TRBV14,TRBD1,many,TRBJ1-2,CASSPMADRSGYTF,TGTGCCAGCAGCCCCATGGCGGACAGGAGCGGCTACACCTTC
TRBV30,TRBD1,-,TRBJ1-5,CAWSHGQGSESERF,TGTGCCTGGAGTCACGGACAGGGGTCCGAGTCCGAGCGTTTT
TRBV7-2,TRBD2,few,TRBJ2-1,CASSLEGLAGNEQFF,TGTGCCAGCAGCTTAGAGGGACTAGCGGGCAATGAGCAGTTCTTC
TRBV9,-,many,TRBJ2-3,CASSVEGANTDTQYF,TGTGCCAGCAGCGTAGAAGGCGCCAACACAGATACGCAGTATTTT
TRBV6-5,-,-,TRBJ2-2,CASSFLAAYTGELFF,TGTGCCAGCAGTTTCCTAGCAGCTTACACCGGGGAGCTGTTTTTT
TRBV24-1,-,many,TRBJ2-1,CATSDLGRLFF,TGTGCCACCAGTGATTTGGGTCGTCTGTTCTTC
TRBV2,-,-,TRBJ2-5,CASSEPHLRDEFAKETQYF,TGTGCCAGCAGTGAACCTCATTTGCGGGACGAATTTGCCAAAGAGACCCAGTACTTC
TRBV30,-,-,TRBJ1-2,CAWTIRALEGYTF,TGTGCCTGGACGATCCGGGCCCTGGAGGGCTACACCTTC
TRBV5-4,TRBD2,many,TRBJ2-7,CASSAGLAAYEQYF,TGTGCCAGCAGCGCGGGACTAGCAGCCTACGAGCAGTACTTC
TRBV6-5,-,many,TRBJ2-3,CASSFQSSSTDTQYF,TGTGCCAGCAGTTTTCAGAGCTCTAGCACAGATACGCAGTATTTT
TRBV27,-,few,TRBJ2-1,CASRSNSYNEQFF,TGTGCCAGCCGGAGCAACTCCTACAATGAGCAGTTCTTC
TRBV27,TRBD2,once,TRBJ2-7,CTSSLAGYRYEQYF,TGTACCAGCAGTTTAGCGGGGTACCGCTACGAGCAGTACTTC
TRBV19,-,many,TRBJ2-7,CASSTYGTSYEQYF,TGTGCCAGTAGTACCTACGGGACTTCCTACGAGCAGTACTTC
TRBV28,TRBD1,-,TRBJ1-2,CASSPGTDRLNYGYTF,TGTGCCAGCAGCCCCGGGACAGACAGGTTAAACTATGGCTACACCTTC
TRBV4-1,TRBD1,few,TRBJ2-1,CASSEIQGGYNEQFF,TGCGCCAGCAGCGAGATACAGGGGGGTTACAATGAGCAGTTCTTC
TRBV7-9,-,many,TRBJ1-1,CASGQGENEAFF,TGTGCCAGCGGGCAGGGTGAAAATGAAGCTTTCTTT